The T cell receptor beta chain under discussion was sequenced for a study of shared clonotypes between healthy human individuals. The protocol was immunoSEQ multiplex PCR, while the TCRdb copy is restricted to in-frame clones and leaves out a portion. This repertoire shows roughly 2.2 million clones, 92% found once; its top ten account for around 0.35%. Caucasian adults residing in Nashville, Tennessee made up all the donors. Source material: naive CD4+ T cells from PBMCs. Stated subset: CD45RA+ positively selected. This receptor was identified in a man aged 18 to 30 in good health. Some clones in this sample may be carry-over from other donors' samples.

The CDR3 loop reads CASSAPTAGGRNQPQHF. CDR3 nucleotide sequence: TGTGCCAGCAGTGCCCCCACGGCAGGGGGTCGCAATCAGCCCCAGCATTTT. This chain connects TRBV6-1 to TRBJ1-5; 7 positions match TRBD1. V was clipped by 4 bases and J by 2 bases; unmatched bases: 11. The CDR3 is made up of 17 amino acids. The V gene's germline CDR1 is MNHNS and CDR2 SASEGT.